Listed below are T cell receptor beta chains from one sample, sequenced in a study of shared clonotypes between healthy human individuals. TCRdb keeps only in-frame clones here, not all; method: immunoSEQ multiplex PCR. Here the sample spans roughly 2,300,000 clones, around 90% being singletons. The specimen sequenced was naive CD4+ T cells from PBMCs. These receptors were collected from a man aged 18 to 30 in good health. Some clones in this sample may be carry-over from other donors' samples. Both conserved end residues are part of each CDR3. D genes are given only for firm matches.

d_gene	len	v_gene	j_gene	CDR3nt	CDR3aa
TRBD1	15	TRBV7-3	TRBJ2-1	TGTGCCAGCAGCTCGACTGACAGGGCCTACAATGAGCAGTTCTTC	CASSSTDRAYNEQFF
TRBD1	13	TRBV6-5	TRBJ1-2	TGTGCCAGCAGTCGACAGGGATACTATGGCTACACCTTC	CASSRQGYYGYTF
.	13	TRBV6-6	TRBJ2-7	TGTGCCAGCAGCCCCCCGAGCTTTAGCGAGCAGTACTTC	CASSPPSFSEQYF
.	12	TRBV11-3	TRBJ2-7	TGTGCCAGCAGCGCGGGTTCGGGGGAGCAGTACTTC	CASSAGSGEQYF
.	13	TRBV7-8	TRBJ2-1	TGTGCCAGCAGCTTTCCAGGGAACAATGAGCAGTTCTTC	CASSFPGNNEQFF
TRBD1	16	TRBV7-3	TRBJ2-7	TGTGCCAGCAGCCTAACAGGGGGCCGTAGCTCCTACGAGCAGTACTTC	CASSLTGGRSSYEQYF
TRBD1	18	TRBV5-6	TRBJ2-2	TGTGCCAGCAGCAGGGTTGGGACAGGCCCGGTCCCGACCGGGGAGCTGTTTTTT	CASSRVGTGPVPTGELFF
TRBD1	15	TRBV6-5	TRBJ2-4	TGTGCCAGCAGTCCGACAGGGGGCCCCTTTGACATTCAGTACTTC	CASSPTGGPFDIQYF
.	13	TRBV11-2	TRBJ2-7	TGTGCCAGCAGCCCGTCAGGACTCTACGAGCAGTACTTC	CASSPSGLYEQYF
.	13	TRBV18	TRBJ1-5	TGTGCCAGCTCGCCTAGGGGCGGCGGGCCCCAGCATTTT	CASSPRGGGPQHF
.	19	TRBV21-1	TRBJ1-3	TGTGCCAGCAGCCTGGAGCTTAAGGTGGCAGACCACTCTGGAAACACCATATATTTT	CASSLELKVADHSGNTIYF
.	15	TRBV11-2	TRBJ1-3	TGTGCCAGCAGCTCCGATCCCGACATCGGAAACACCATATATTTT	CASSSDPDIGNTIYF
TRBD1	14	TRBV11-1	TRBJ1-1	TGTGCCAGCAGCTCGACAGGGAAGAACACTGAAGCTTTCTTT	CASSSTGKNTEAFF
TRBD1	17	TRBV5-1	TRBJ2-6	TGCGCCAGCAGCCCAACAGACAGGGCCTCTGGGGCCAACGTCCTGACTTTC	CASSPTDRASGANVLTF
.	14	TRBV18	TRBJ2-1	TGTGCCAGCTCACCAAGACAGGAAATCAATGAGCAGTTCTTC	CASSPRQEINEQFF
.	12	TRBV28	TRBJ2-7	TGTGCCAGCAGCCGTCCCGGGGATTTAATGTACTTC	CASSRPGDLMYF
TRBD1	14	TRBV7-3	TRBJ1-1	TGTGCCAGCAGCTCGACAGGGACGGGCACTGAAGCTTTCTTT	CASSSTGTGTEAFF
.	14	TRBV7-2	TRBJ2-3	TGTGCCAGCAGCTCCGTCCCGTCCACAGATACGCAGTATTTT	CASSSVPSTDTQYF
TRBD2	14	TRBV6-1	TRBJ2-7	TGTGCCAGCAGGGGTTGGGAGGGGAAGGACGAGCAGTACTTC	CASRGWEGKDEQYF
.	15	TRBV5-1	TRBJ1-2	TGCGCCAGCAGCCAGACAGGCCTTAACGCTTATGGCTACACCTTC	CASSQTGLNAYGYTF
.	17	TRBV4-1	TRBJ2-2	TGCGCCAGCAGCCAAGAGGTTACGGGGATTTACACCGGGGAGCTGTTTTTT	CASSQEVTGIYTGELFF
TRBD2	15	TRBV28	TRBJ2-7	TGTGCCAGCAAATTTAGCGGGGATATCTCCTACGAGCAGTACTTC	CASKFSGDISYEQYF
.	15	TRBV25-1	TRBJ2-5	TGTGCCAGCAGCCCTTCTAGGACGGCCCAAGAGACCCAGTACTTC	CASSPSRTAQETQYF
TRBD1	16	TRBV6-1	TRBJ2-1	TGTGCCAGCAGTGAATACCAGGGGGCAGACTACAATGAGCAGTTCTTC	CASSEYQGADYNEQFF